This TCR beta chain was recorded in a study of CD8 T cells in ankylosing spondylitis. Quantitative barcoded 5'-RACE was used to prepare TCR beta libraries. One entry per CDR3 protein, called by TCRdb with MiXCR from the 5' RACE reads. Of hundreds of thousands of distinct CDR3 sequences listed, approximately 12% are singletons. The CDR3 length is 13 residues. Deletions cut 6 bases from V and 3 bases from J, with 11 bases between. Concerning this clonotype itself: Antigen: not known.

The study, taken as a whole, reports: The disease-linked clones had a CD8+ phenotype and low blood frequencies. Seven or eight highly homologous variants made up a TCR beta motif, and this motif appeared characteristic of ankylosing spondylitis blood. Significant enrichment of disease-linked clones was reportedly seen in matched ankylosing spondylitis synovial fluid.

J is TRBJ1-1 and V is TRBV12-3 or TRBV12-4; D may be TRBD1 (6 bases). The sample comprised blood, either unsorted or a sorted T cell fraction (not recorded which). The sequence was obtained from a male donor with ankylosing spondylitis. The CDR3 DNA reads TGTGCCAGCAGACACAGGGTTGACACTGAAGCTTTCTTT. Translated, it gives CASRHRVDTEAFF.